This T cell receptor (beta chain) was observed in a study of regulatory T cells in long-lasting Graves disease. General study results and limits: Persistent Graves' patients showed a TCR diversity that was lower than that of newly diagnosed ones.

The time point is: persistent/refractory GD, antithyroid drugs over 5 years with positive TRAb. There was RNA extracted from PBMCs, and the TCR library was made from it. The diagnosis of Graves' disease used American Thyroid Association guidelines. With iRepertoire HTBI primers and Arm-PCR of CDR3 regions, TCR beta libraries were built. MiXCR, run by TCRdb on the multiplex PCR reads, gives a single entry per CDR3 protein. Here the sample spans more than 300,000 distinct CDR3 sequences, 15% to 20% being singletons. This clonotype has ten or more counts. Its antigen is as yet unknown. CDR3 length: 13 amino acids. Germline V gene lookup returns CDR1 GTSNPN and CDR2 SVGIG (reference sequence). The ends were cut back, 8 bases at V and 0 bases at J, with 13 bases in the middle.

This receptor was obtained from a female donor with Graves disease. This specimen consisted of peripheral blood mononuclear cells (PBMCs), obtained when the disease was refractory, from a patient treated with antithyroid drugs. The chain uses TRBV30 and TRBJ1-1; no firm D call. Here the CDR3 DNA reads TGTGCCAGAGGAAGGAGTATGAACACTGAAGCTTTCTTT. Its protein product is CARGRSMNTEAFF.